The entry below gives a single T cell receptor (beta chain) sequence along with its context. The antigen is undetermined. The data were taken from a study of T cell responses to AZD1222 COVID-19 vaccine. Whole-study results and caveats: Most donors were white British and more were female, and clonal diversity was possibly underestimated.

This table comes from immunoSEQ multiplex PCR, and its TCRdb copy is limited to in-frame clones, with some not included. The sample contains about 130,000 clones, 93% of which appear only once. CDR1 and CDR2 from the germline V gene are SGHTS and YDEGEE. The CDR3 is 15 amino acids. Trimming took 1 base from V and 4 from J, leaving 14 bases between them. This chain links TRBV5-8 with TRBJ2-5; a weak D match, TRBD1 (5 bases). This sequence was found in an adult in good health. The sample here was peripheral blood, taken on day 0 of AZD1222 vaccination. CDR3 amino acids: CASSLNRVRGETQYF. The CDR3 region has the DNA TGTGCCAGCAGCTTGAACAGAGTAAGGGGAGAGACCCAGTACTTC. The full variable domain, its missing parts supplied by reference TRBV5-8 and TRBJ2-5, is EAGVTQSPTHLIKTRGQQATLRCSPISGHTSVYWYQQALGLGLQFLLWYDEGEERNRGNFPPRFSGRQFPNYSSELNVNALELEDSALYLCASSLNRVRGETQYFGPGTRLLVL.